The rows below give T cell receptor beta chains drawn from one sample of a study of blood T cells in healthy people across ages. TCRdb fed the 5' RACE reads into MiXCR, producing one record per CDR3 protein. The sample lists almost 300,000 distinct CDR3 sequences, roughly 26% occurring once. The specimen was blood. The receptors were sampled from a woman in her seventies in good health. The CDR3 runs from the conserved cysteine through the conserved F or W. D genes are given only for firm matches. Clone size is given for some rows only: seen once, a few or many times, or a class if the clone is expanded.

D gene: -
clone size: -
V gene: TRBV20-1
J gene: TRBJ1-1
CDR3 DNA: TGCAGTGCTAGAGTTGTTGCCCCAGGTGAAGCTTTCTTT
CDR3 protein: CSARVVAPGEAFF

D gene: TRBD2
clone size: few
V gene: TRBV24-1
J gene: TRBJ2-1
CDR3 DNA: TGTGCCACCAGTGGGGTAGCGGGAATCAACGAGCAGTTCTTC
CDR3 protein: CATSGVAGINEQFF

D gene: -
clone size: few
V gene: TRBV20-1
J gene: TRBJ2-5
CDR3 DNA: TGCAGTGCTAGGGATCATGGAGAGACCCAGTACTTC
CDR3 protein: CSARDHGETQYF

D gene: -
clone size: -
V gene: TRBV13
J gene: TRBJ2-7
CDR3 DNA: TGTGCCAGCAGCTTAGAAGGTGTGGGGGGCCCGCGAACCTACGAGCAGTACTTC
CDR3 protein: CASSLEGVGGPRTYEQYF

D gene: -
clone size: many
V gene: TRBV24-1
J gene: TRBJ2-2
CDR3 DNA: TGTGCCACCTCCTTCTCCCGGCAGGGATCGAACACCGGGGAGCTGTTTTTT
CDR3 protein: CATSFSRQGSNTGELFF

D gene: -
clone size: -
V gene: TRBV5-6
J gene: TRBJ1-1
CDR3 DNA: TGTGCCAGCAGCTTAAAGAGGAACACTGAAGCTTTCTTT
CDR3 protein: CASSLKRNTEAFF

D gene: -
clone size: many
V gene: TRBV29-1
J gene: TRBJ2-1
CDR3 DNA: TGCAGCGTTCAGCAGAGCAATGAGCAGTTCTTC
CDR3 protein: CSVQQSNEQFF

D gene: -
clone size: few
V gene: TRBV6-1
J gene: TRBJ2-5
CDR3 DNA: TGTGCCAGCTCGGGGGGACATCAAGAGACCCAGTACTTC
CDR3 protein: CASSGGHQETQYF

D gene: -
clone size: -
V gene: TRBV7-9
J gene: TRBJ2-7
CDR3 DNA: TGTGCCAGCAGCTCCGACAGGTACGAGCAGTACTTC
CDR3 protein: CASSSDRYEQYF

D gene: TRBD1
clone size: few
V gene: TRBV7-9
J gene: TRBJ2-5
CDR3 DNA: TGTGCCAGCAGCCGTAAAGGGACAGTCCAAGAGACCCAGTACTTC
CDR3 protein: CASSRKGTVQETQYF

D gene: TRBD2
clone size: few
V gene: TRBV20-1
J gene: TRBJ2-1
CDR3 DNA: TGCAGTGCTAGGGCTAGCGGGAGTATCCACAATGAGCAGTTCTTC
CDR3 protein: CSARASGSIHNEQFF

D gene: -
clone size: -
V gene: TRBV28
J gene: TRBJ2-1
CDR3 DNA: TGTGCCAGTTTCGGGAGAGTCCATGAGCAGTTCTTC
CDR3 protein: CASFGRVHEQFF

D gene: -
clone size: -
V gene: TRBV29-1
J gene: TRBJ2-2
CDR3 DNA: TGCAGCGCGCTTTATGGGGGGCCCGGGGAGCTGTTTTTT
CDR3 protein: CSALYGGPGELFF

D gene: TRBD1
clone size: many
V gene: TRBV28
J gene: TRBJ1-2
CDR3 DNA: TGTGCCAGCCACTTCCCGGCAGGGGGCCAGGGCTACACCTTC
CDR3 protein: CASHFPAGGQGYTF

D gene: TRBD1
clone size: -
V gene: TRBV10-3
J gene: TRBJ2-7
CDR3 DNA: TGTGTCATCAGTCCCGGGACAGGGGTGGGTAGCGAGCAGTACTTC
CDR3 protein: CVISPGTGVGSEQYF

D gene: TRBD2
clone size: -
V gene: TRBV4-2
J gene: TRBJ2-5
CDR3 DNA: TGTGCCAGCAGCCAAGGTCTCACTAGCGGGAGAGGTGAGACCCAGTACTTC
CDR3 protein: CASSQGLTSGRGETQYF

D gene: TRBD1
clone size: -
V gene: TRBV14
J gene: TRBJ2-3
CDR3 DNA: TGTGCCAGCAGCCAAGCGACCGGGACAGGGTGGAATACGCAGTATTTT
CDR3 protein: CASSQATGTGWNTQYF

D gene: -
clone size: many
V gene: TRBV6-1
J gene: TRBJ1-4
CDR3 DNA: TGTGCCAGCAGTGAAGTCACCGCTAATGAAAAACTGTTTTTT
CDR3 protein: CASSEVTANEKLFF

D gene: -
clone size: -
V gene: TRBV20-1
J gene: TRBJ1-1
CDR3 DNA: TGCAGTGCTAGAGGGACCCCGTCACGGGACACTGAAGCTTTCTTT
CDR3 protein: CSARGTPSRDTEAFF

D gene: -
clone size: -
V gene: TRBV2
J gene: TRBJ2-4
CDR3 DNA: TGTGCCAGCAGTGAAGCTCGGGGGATTGTTCAGTACTTC
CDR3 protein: CASSEARGIVQYF

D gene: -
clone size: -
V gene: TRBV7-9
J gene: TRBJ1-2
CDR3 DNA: TGTGCCAGCAGCTTACGTACATTAGCTAACTATGGCTACACCTTC
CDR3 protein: CASSLRTLANYGYTF

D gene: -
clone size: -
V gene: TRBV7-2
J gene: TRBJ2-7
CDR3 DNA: TGTGCCAGCAGCCGGACGAACTACGAGCAGTACTTC
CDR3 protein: CASSRTNYEQYF

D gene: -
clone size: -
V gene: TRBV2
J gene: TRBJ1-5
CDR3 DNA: TGTGCCAACATGGGGGGGAAGAATCAGCCCCAGCATTTT
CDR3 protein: CANMGGKNQPQHF

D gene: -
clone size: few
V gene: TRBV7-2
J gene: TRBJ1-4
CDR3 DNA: TGTGCCAGCAGCCCCCAGGGGAAGGGTAATGAAAAACTGTTTTTT
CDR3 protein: CASSPQGKGNEKLFF

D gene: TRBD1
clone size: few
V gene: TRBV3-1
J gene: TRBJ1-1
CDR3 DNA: TGTGCCAGCAGCCGAATTCAGGGGGACACTGAAGCTTTCTTT
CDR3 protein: CASSRIQGDTEAFF

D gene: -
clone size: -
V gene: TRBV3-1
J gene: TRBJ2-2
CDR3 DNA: TGTGCCAGCAGCCAAGATGGAGCCGGGGAGCTGTTTTTT
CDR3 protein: CASSQDGAGELFF

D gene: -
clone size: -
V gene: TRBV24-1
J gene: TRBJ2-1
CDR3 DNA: TGTGCCACCAGTGACCCAGTAGTGAGTGAGCAGTTCTTC
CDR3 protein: CATSDPVVSEQFF

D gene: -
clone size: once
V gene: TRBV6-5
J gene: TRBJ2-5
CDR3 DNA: TGTGCCAGCAGTTACACACTACCGGAACTAGTGGAGACCCAGTACTTC
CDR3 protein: CASSYTLPELVETQYF

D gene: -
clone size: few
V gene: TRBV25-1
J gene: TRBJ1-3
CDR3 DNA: TGTGCCAGCAGTGACTACGGAAACACCATATATTTT
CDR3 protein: CASSDYGNTIYF

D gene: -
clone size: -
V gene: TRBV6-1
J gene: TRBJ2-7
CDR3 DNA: TGTGCCAGCAGTGACAGGGGCCCCTACGAGCAGTACTTC
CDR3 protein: CASSDRGPYEQYF

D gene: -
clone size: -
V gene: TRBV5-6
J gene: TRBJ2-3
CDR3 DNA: TGTGCCAGCAGCCTCCAACCCGATACGCAGTATTTT
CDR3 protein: CASSLQPDTQYF

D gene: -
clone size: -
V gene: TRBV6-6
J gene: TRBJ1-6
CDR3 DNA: TGTGCCAGCACCCAATCCCCTAAGGTACCCCTCCACTTT
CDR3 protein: CASTQSPKVPLHF

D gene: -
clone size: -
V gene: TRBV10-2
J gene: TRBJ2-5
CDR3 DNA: TGCGCCAGCAGTGTTACAGACCAAGAGACCCAGTACTTC
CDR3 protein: CASSVTDQETQYF

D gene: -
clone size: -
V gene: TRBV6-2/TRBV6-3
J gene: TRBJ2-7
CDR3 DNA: TGTGCCAGCAGTTACTCGTCGGTCTCCTACGAGCAGTACTTC
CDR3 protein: CASSYSSVSYEQYF

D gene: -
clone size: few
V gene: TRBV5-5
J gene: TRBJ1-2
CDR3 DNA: TGTGCCAGCAGCTTGGAACCGAGGCATGGCTACACCTTC
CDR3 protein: CASSLEPRHGYTF

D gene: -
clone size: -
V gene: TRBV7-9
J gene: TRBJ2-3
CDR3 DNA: TGTGCCGGCACCTCGGACCGATTCACAGATACGCAGTATTTT
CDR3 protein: CAGTSDRFTDTQYF

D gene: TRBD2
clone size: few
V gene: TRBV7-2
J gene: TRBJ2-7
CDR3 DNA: TGTGCCAGCAGCCCAGTTAGCGGGAGTCACGACGAGCAGTACTTC
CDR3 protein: CASSPVSGSHDEQYF

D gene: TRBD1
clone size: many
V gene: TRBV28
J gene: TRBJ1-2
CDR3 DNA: TGTGCCAGCAGGCCGGGACAGTTCTATGGCTACACCTTC
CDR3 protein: CASRPGQFYGYTF

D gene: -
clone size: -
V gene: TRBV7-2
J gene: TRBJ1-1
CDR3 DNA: TGTGCCAGCAGCTTGTTGGGGGCGAACACTGAAGCTTTCTTT
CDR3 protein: CASSLLGANTEAFF

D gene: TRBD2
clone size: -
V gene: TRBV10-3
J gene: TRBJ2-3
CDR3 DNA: TGTGCCACTGGTCGGGAGGGAAAATTAGATACGCAGTATTTT
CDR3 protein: CATGREGKLDTQYF

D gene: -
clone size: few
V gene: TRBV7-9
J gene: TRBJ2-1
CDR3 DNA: TGTGCCAGCAGTCCAGCGATGGCAGTGCCGGGATGGAAGATAATGGAGCAGTTCTTC
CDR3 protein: CASSPAMAVPGWKIMEQFF

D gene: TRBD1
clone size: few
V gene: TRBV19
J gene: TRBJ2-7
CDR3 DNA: TGTGCCAGTAGTACCGGGACAGGGATCTCCTACGAGCAGTACTTC
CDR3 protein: CASSTGTGISYEQYF